The source of this T cell receptor (beta chain) is a study of OX40 agonist ivuxolimab in advanced cancers. Study-level information: At 0.01 to 10 mg/kg, ivuxolimab was administered intravenously to patients every 2 weeks.

Profiled with immunoSEQ multiplex PCR; TCRdb holds only in-frame clones, not every one. This table has approximately 70,000 clones, roughly 82% appearing once. The CDR3 spans 15 residues. Looked up from germline, CDR1 is SGHNT and CDR2 is YENEEA. The V gene end was trimmed by 5 bases and the J gene end by 7 bases; junction bases not matched to a gene: 8. This clone was seen ten or more times. Sequences were derived from CD4+ or CD8+ T cells sorted from blood, sampled in a trial of the OX40 agonist ivuxolimab. The TCR was taken from an adult with an advanced solid tumor such as melanoma, head and neck, liver or kidney cancer. V is TRBV11-3 and J is TRBJ2-1; TRBD2 matches at 10 bases. CDR3 bases: TGTGCCAGCAGCCCATCTAGCGGGAGTAGAAATGAGCAGTTCTTC. This gives the protein CASSPSSGSRNEQFF.